This T cell receptor (beta chain) comes out of a study of shared clonotypes between healthy human individuals. The CDR3 length is 13 residues. The V and J ends lost 0 bases and 7 bases, in that order; junction bases with no gene match: 1. In germline, CDR1 is MNHNY, CDR2 SVGAGI (reference sequence). Here immunoSEQ multiplex PCR was the method, and the copy in TCRdb shows in-frame clones only, minus some. This sample has 1 million to 1.3 million clones, with about 84% found just once. This clone appeared a single time. The receptor comes from a man in his late teens or twenties in good health. Some clones in this sample may be carry-over from other donors' samples. Sequences were obtained from memory CD4+ T cells from PBMCs. Subset in this sample: CD45RA-negative fraction. J is TRBJ1-2 and V is TRBV6-6; 8 bases agree with TRBD1. Here the CDR3 reads CASSYSGTGGYTF. CDR3 sequence (DNA): TGTGCCAGCAGTTACTCCGGGACAGGTGGCTACACCTTC.